These 6 T cell receptor beta chains share one sample of origin, sequenced in a study of tumor-infiltrating lymphocytes in primary liver carcinoma. Starting from 400 to 500 ng of total RNA, TCR beta cDNA was produced with a primer in the constant region. Three nested multiplex PCR rounds, a slightly modified ARM-PCR method, built the TCR beta libraries. For around 11 cycles apiece, the opening two PCR rounds ran with TRBV1-TRBV30 forward primers and a C-beta reverse primer. Via MiXCR, TCRdb re-called the multiplex PCR reads, giving one row per CDR3 protein. The data show 95,000 to 150,000 distinct CDR3 sequences, 60% to 75% seen once. Unsorted bulk tissue, roughly 20-34 mg of it, served as the source for co-extraction of RNA and DNA. Material: liver tumor tissue from sampling region 3. Noted subset: tumor region T3, left-lateral pole. These TCRs come from a woman between 55 and 75 years old with primary liver carcinoma and hepatitis B virus infection.

As to this clonotype: Mismatch with germline at one junction end may stem from a read error. The V gene is TRBV11-2, the J gene TRBJ2-2; 7 nucleotides align to TRBD2. Germline V lookup: CDR1 SGHAT, CDR2 FQNNGV. The CDR3 loop spans 15 amino acids. The CDR3 loop reads CTSSWLAGAHGELFF. The DNA for the CDR3 is TGTACCAGCAGCTGGTTGGCGGGAGCCCACGGGGAGCTGTTTTTT.

This clonotype was detected only once. This may come from a read error, since a much larger clone is one base off. V is TRBV13 and J is TRBJ2-3; D is undetermined. V was pared by 5 bases and J by 5 bases, with 17 bases between. Germline V CDR1 and CDR2: PRHDT, FYEKMQ (reference sequence). This CDR3 has 15 residues. CDR3 DNA: TGTGCCAGCAGCCCACCCCGTCGGAGAGTAGATACGCAGTATTTT. As protein: CASSPPRRRVDTQYF.

In the case of this clonotype: An end of the junction differs from the germline gene, which may be a read error. The gene calls are TRBV7-8 and TRBJ1-6; D is uncertain. The CDR3 is made up of 18 amino acids. In germline, CDR1 is SGHVS, CDR2 FQNEAQ. CDR3 amino acids: CASSLRPPSSSYNSPLYF. The DNA of the CDR3 is TGTGCCAGCAGCTTAAGACCGCCTTCCAGCTCCTATAATTCACCCCTCTACTTT.

The sample holds one count of this clonotype. A much larger clone differs by one base, so this may be a read error. The J gene is TRBJ1-5, the V gene TRBV7-8; the D is unclear. The CDR3 has 15 residues. CDR1 and CDR2 (germline): SGHVS, FQNEAQ. CDR3 residues: CASSLDLLSNKPQHF. The CDR3 region has the DNA TGTGCCAGCAGCCTGGACTTGTTAAGCAATAAGCCCCAGCATTTT.

Concerning this clonotype: With a much larger clone just one base away, this may be a read error. V and J are TRBV6-4 and TRBJ2-2, with D maybe TRBD2 (5 bases). Trimming stripped 5 bases from V and 9 bases from J, with 19 bases between. Germline CDR1 MRHNA, CDR2 SNTAGT. This CDR3 is 15 amino acids long. The CDR3: CASSPIGLDTRELFF. For the CDR3, the DNA is TGTGCCAGCAGTCCGATCGGACTTGATACCAGGGAGCTGTTTTTT.

Of note for this clonotype: Germline and junction disagree at one end, which may indicate a read error. The V and J genes are TRBV10-3 and TRBJ2-3, with D tentatively TRBD1 (6 bases). This CDR3 spans 17 amino acids. The germline V gene has CDR1 ENHRY and CDR2 SYGVKD. CDR3 loop: CTISSTAGTRGTDTLYF. The DNA of the CDR3 is TGTACCATCAGCTCAACGGCCGGGACAAGGGGCACAGATACGCTGTATTTT.